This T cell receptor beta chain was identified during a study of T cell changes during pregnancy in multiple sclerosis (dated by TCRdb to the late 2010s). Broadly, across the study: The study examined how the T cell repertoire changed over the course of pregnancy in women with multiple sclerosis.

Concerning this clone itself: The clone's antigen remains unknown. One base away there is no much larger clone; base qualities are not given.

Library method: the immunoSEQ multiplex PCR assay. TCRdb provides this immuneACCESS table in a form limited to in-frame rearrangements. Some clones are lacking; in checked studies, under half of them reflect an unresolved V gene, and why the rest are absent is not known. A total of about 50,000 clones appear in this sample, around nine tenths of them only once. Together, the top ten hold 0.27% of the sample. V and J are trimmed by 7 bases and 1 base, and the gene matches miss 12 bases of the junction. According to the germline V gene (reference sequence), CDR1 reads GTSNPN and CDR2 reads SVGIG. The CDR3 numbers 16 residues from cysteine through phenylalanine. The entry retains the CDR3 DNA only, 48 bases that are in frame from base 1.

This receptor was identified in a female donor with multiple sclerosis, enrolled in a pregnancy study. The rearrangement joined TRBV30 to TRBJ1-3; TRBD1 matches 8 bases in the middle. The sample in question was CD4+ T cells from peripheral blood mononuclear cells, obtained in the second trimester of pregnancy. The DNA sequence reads TGTGCCTATGCGAGCCCGGACAGGGTATCTGGAAACACCATATATTTT. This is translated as CAYASPDRVSGNTIYF.